This T cell receptor beta chain was profiled in a study of blood T cell repertoires in COVID-19. Study-level background: Acute and convalescent COVID-19 specimens originated in the United States, Italy and Spain.

The method was immunoSEQ multiplex PCR; TCRdb's version includes in-frame clones alone and lacks a portion of them. Among approximately 75,000 clones, about 93% were seen once, and the ten largest hold 6.9%. The sample consisted of peripheral blood. The sequence derives from a human donor in a cohort sampled during active COVID-19.

CDR3 sequence reads: CASSFDGQPYEQYF. In DNA, the CDR3 is TGTGCCAGCAGCTTCGATGGACAACCCTACGAGCAGTACTTC. The rearrangement joins TRBV13 to TRBJ2-7; the D gene is possibly TRBD1 (5 bases). Germline loops: CDR1 PRHDT, CDR2 FYEKMQ (reference sequence). The CDR3 length is 14 residues. Trimming cost V 3 bases and J 2 bases, with 11 bases left between them. Together with reference TRBV13 and TRBJ2-7, the CDR3 gives the full variable domain: AAGVIQSPRHLIKEKRETATLKCYPIPRHDTVYWYQQGPGQDPQFLISFYEKMQSDKGSIPDRFSAQQFSDYHSELNMSSLELGDSALYFCASSFDGQPYEQYFGPGTRLTVT.